The 2 T cell receptor beta chains reported below all come from one sample, sequenced in a study of T cells after yellow fever vaccination. TCRdb re-derived calls from the 5' RACE reads in MiXCR, one entry per CDR3 protein. The sample has 250,000 or so distinct CDR3 sequences, less than 9% seen once. The source material was CD4+ T cells sorted from PBMCs, sampled 15 days after the yellow fever booster vaccination. These receptors were taken from a man between 25 and 39 years old who received the YFV17D yellow fever vaccine.

This clonotype was seen ten or more times. The chain employs TRBV28 and TRBJ2-2; D possibly matches TRBD1 or TRBD2 (5 bases each). This CDR3 is 12 amino acids long. Trimming left V 6 bases short and J 7 bases short, with 9 bases between. Germline-derived CDR1 and CDR2 are MDHEN and SYDVKM. The DNA of the CDR3 is TGTGCCAGCAGAAGGGACCTCGGGGAGCTGTTTTTT. It yields the protein CASRRDLGELFF.

There are many counts of this clonotype. One junction end disagrees with the germline gene, perhaps due to a read error. The chain has TRBV5-4 and TRBJ2-1; the D gene is possibly TRBD1 (5 bases). The V gene's germline CDR1 is SGHNT and CDR2 YYREEE (reference sequence). This CDR3 is built from 15 residues. The CDR3 region has the DNA TGCGCCAGCAGCTTGGGGCAGGGCTCCTACAATGAGCAGTTCTTC. Translating it yields CASSLGQGSYNEQFF.